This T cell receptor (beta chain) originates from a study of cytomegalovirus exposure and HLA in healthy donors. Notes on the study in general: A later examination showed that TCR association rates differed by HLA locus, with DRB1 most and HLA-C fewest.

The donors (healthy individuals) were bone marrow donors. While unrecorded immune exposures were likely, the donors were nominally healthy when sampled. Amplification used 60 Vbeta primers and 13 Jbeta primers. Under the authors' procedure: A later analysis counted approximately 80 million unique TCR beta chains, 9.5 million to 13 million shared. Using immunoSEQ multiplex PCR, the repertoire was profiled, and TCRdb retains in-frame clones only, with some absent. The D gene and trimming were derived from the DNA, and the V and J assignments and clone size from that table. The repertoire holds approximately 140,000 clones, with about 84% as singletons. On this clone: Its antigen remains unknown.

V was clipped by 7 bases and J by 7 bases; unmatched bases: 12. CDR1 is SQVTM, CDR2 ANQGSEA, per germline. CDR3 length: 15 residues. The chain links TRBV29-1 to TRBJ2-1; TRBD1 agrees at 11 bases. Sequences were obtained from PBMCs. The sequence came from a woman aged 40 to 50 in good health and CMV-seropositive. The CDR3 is CSGETPGQGVNEQFF. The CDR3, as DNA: TGCAGCGGGGAGACGCCGGGACAGGGGGTGAATGAGCAGTTCTTC.